Shown below are 15 T cell receptor beta chains from a single sample sequenced in a study of glioma-infiltrating T cells. Amplification of TCR alpha and beta CDR3 regions from RNA used iRepertoire nested multiplex PCR. MiXCR, run by TCRdb on the multiplex PCR reads, gives a single entry per CDR3 protein. The sample comprises approximately 120,000 distinct CDR3 sequences, around 23% of which are singletons, and 13% to 15% rests with the top ten. Sequencing was done on a sample of glioma tissue, nonneoplastic brain tissue, or PBMCs (not recorded which). The receptor set was obtained from a human donor with low-grade glioma or glioblastoma, undergoing nonglioma brain surgery, or in good health (not recorded which).

This clonotype appeared a few times. The V gene is TRBV30, the J gene TRBJ2-1; D unclear. Germline values: CDR1 GTSNPN, CDR2 SVGIG (reference sequence). The V end lost 5 bases, the J end lost 5 bases, and 4 bases lay between the germline ends. This CDR3 contains 10 residues. CDR3 sequence reads: CAWANNEQFF. The CDR3, as DNA: TGTGCCTGGGCGAACAATGAGCAGTTCTTC. Complete variable domain (other parts from reference TRBV30 and TRBJ2-1): SQTIHQWPATLVQPVGSPLSLECTVEGTSNPNLYWYRQAAGRGLQLLFYSVGIGQISSEVPQNLSASRPQDRQFILSSKKLLLSDSGFYLCAWANNEQFFGPGTRLTVL.

The table lists this clonotype with many counts. This chain joins TRBV20-1 and TRBJ2-3; TRBD2 aligns across 9 bases. The CDR3 totals 14 residues. Germline CDR1 DFQATT, CDR2 SNEGSKA (reference sequence). With 1 base clipped from V and 4 bases from J, the junction kept 3 bases outside the gene matches. The CDR3 loop reads CSARVVAGADTQYF. DNA of the CDR3: TGCAGTGCTAGAGTAGTAGCGGGAGCAGATACGCAGTATTTT.

In its sample, this clonotype was seen many times. The J gene is TRBJ1-2, the V gene TRBV6-6; 10 bases map to TRBD1. CDR1 MNHNY and CDR2 SVGAGI come from the germline V gene (reference sequence). The CDR3 consists of 16 residues. With 0 bases clipped from V and 2 bases from J, the junction kept 3 bases outside the gene matches. The DNA for the CDR3 is TGTGCCAGCAGTTACTCCCGGACAGGGGGGAACTATGGCTACACCTTC. This codes for CASSYSRTGGNYGYTF.

On this clonotype itself: This may be a read error, as it is one base from a much larger clone. The gene calls are TRBV2 and TRBJ2-3, with 8 bases identical to TRBD2. With 7 bases clipped from V and 8 bases from J, the junction kept 14 bases outside the gene matches. Germline V lookup: CDR1 SNHLY, CDR2 FYNNEI. This CDR3 spans 15 amino acids. The CDR3 nucleotides are TGTGCCAGCACCGAACAATCGGGAGGGCCCTCTACGCAGTATTTT. Its translation: CASTEQSGGPSTQYF.

On this clonotype: Relative to the germline gene, one junction end is altered; a read error may explain this. J is TRBJ1-6 and V is TRBV11-1; possibly TRBD1 for D (5 bases). The CDR3 contains 14 residues. CDR1 SGHAT and CDR2 FQDESV come from the germline V gene (reference sequence). The CDR3 is CANSVTGEGSPLHF. The CDR3 DNA sequence: TGTGCCAACAGCGTTACGGGGGAGGGTTCACCCCTCCACTTT.

Many counts were recorded for this clonotype. The chain combines TRBV6-1 with TRBJ1-2; the match to TRBD1 covers 9 bases. This CDR3 is 15 amino acids long. Germline loops: CDR1 MNHNS, CDR2 SASEGT. Germline trimming cut 5 bases from V and 6 bases from J; bases unmatched to any gene: 10. CDR3 coding DNA: TGTGCCAGCAGTATTGCCCCGGGACAGGGTCATGGCTACACCTTC. Translating it yields CASSIAPGQGHGYTF.

The sample holds many counts of this clonotype. This chain uses TRBV4-1 with TRBJ1-1; no clear D. The V end lost 1 base, the J end lost 2 bases, and 11 bases lay between the germline ends. CDR3 length: 15 residues. Germline V gene lookup returns CDR1 MGHRA and CDR2 YSYEKL. The CDR3 nucleotides read TGCGCCAGCAGCCAAGGGGTCCCAATTAACACTGAAGCTTTCTTT. This encodes CASSQGVPINTEAFF.

About this clonotype itself: This may come from a read error, since a much larger clone is one base off. The genes are TRBV25-1 and TRBJ1-5, with 8 bases fitting TRBD1. This CDR3 spans 17 amino acids. Germline trimming cut 1 base from V and 0 bases from J; bases unmatched to any gene: 5. Per germline, CDR1 MGHDK and CDR2 SYGVNS. The CDR3 here is CASSESGQGLSNQPQHF. For the CDR3, the DNA is TGTGCCAGCAGTGAATCCGGACAGGGCCTTAGCAATCAGCCCCAGCATTTT.

This clonotype has at least ten counts. The chain carries TRBV20-1 and TRBJ2-5; 10 bases agree with TRBD2. Unmatched junction bases numbered 10, after V lost 8 bases and J lost 7 bases. Germline assignment: CDR1 DFQATT and CDR2 SNEGSKA (reference sequence). The CDR3 spans 13 residues. CDR3 in DNA: TGCAGTCCGGTTTTAGCGGGGGGAATGACCCAGTACTTC. Translation: CSPVLAGGMTQYF.

As regards this clonotype: This may be a read error: a much more frequent sequence differs by one nucleotide. The V call is TRBV11-2, the J call TRBJ2-2; D is unclear. Germline loops: CDR1 SGHAT, CDR2 FQNNGV. Between the trimmed V and J ends, which lost 2 bases and 6 bases, there was a span of 7 bases. The CDR3 totals 13 residues. The CDR3 DNA reads as TGTGCCAGCAGCTTACAGCCTTCCGGGGAGCTGTTTTTT. Translated: CASSLQPSGELFF.

The chain uses TRBV27 and TRBJ2-3, with a tentative D call TRBD2 (6 bases). The V gene lost 0 bases and the J gene lost 3 bases, with 13 bases spanning the gap. The length of the CDR3 is 16 residues. Germline V CDR1 and CDR2: MNHEY, SMNVEV (reference sequence). The CDR3 region has the DNA TGTGCCAGCAGTTTATCTCCGGAGGGCGGTACAGATACGCAGTATTTT. The encoded protein is CASSLSPEGGTDTQYF.

Many counts were recorded for this clonotype. The CDR3 DNA sequence: TGTGCCAGCAGTTTAGCGCAGGGGGGGCTTATCGCAGATACGCAGTATTTT. It is translated as CASSLAQGGLIADTQYF. V is TRBV12-3 or TRBV12-4 and J is TRBJ2-3; D tentatively fits TRBD1 or TRBD2 (7 bases each). This CDR3 is built from 17 residues. The V and J ends lost 0 bases and 4 bases respectively, with 17 bases between them.

In its sample, this clonotype was seen many times. The chain has TRBV7-2 and TRBJ2-5; 11 nucleotides agree with TRBD2. The V gene's germline CDR1 is SGHTA and CDR2 FQGNSA. The CDR3 is 15 residues long. The V gene end was trimmed by 5 bases and the J gene end by 2 bases; junction bases not matched to a gene: 4. The CDR3 reads CASSRTSGRQETQYF. The CDR3, as DNA: TGTGCCAGCAGCCGTACTAGCGGGAGACAAGAGACCCAGTACTTC.

This clonotype has at least ten counts. This rearrangement joins TRBV7-2 to TRBJ2-3, with no clear D. This CDR3 has 12 amino acids. Looked up from germline, CDR1 is SGHTA and CDR2 is FQGNSA. V was pared by 5 bases and J by 10 bases, with 13 bases between. CDR3 bases: TGTGCCAGCAGCCTAGTACAAGGTTCGCAGTATTTT. Translated, it gives CASSLVQGSQYF.

This chain uses TRBV4-1 with TRBJ2-6; weak D call: TRBD2 (5 bases). Germline-derived CDR1 and CDR2 are MGHRA and YSYEKL. Trimming stripped 3 bases from V and 0 bases from J, with 9 bases between. The CDR3 is made up of 16 amino acids. The CDR3 reads CASSHYGSSGANVLTF. CDR3 nucleotide sequence: TGCGCCAGCAGCCACTATGGGAGCTCTGGGGCCAACGTCCTGACTTTC.